This TCR beta chain was observed in a study of memory CD4+ T cells and cytomegalovirus serostatus. Measured with immunoSEQ multiplex PCR; TCRdb has only the in-frame clones, and not every one. The profile shows some 50,000 clones, roughly four fifths of them singletons. The sort gate was single viable CD3+CD4+CD8-CD45RO+ cells for memory CD4+ T cells. The sample comprised memory CD4+ T cells from blood. The sequence came from an adult in good health and CMV-seronegative.

The DNA of the CDR3 is TGTGCCAGCAGCTTAGTCAGGGCTGAGACCCAGTACTTC. Its protein product is CASSLVRAETQYF. J is TRBJ2-5 and V is TRBV7-3, with D perhaps matching TRBD1 (5 bases). With 2 bases removed from V and 5 bases from J, the gap between germline ends came to 9 bases. This CDR3 spans 13 amino acids. Germline V gene data show CDR1 as SGHTA and CDR2 as FQGTGA.